This TCR beta chain was found in a study of blood T cell repertoires in COVID-19. Study context: Researchers got acute and convalescent COVID-19 samples from the United States, Italy and Spain. T cells, B-cell-depleted T cells, or PBMCs supplied cDNA or gDNA.

This CDR3 comprises 15 residues. V lost 3 bases, J lost 6 bases, and 3 bases stayed unmatched. Germline lookup yields CDR1 KGHDR and CDR2 SFDVKD. Per the authors' pipeline: Amplified reference gene primers provided the basis for estimating nucleated cell counts. The repertoire was sequenced with immunoSEQ multiplex PCR; TCRdb's copy has only in-frame clones and lacks some. V, J and clone size derive from that table, while D and trimming were established from the DNA sequence. This sample has about 320,000 clones, with 65% to 90% found just once. The chain employs TRBV24-1 and TRBJ2-2; 10 bases align to TRBD2. The clonotype originates from a human donor in a cohort sampled during active COVID-19. Sample: peripheral blood. CDR3 sequence: CATSDPLAGAGELFF. The CDR3, as DNA: TGTGCCACCAGTGATCCCCTAGCGGGGGCCGGGGAGCTGTTTTTT.